Below, 3 T cell receptor beta chains from the same sample are listed, as sequenced in a study of blood T cell repertoires in COVID-19. The method was immunoSEQ multiplex PCR; TCRdb's version includes in-frame clones alone and lacks a portion of them. The data show 250,000 to 300,000 clones, 75% to 90% seen once. Sequencing was done on a sample of peripheral blood. Receptor source: a woman aged 50 to 60 with COVID-19, enrolled during active disease.

This clone was seen a few times. The chain employs TRBV4-2 and TRBJ2-5, with TRBD1 as a possible D gene (6 bases). Trimming removed 0 bases from V and 2 bases from J, with 10 bases in between. The CDR3 runs 15 residues. The germline V gene has CDR1 LGHNA and CDR2 YNFKEQ. CDR3 sequence reads: CASSQEGAEQETQYF. The DNA for the CDR3 is TGTGCCAGCAGCCAAGAGGGGGCCGAACAAGAGACCCAGTACTTC.

The chain joins TRBV24-1 to TRBJ2-1; 7 bases align to TRBD2. The V and J ends lost 4 bases and 0 bases, in that order; junction bases with no gene match: 11. The CDR3 is 18 amino acids. CDR1 is KGHDR and CDR2 is SFDVKD in the germline V gene. In DNA form, the CDR3 reads TGTGCCACCAGTGAACCGCCGGGCGGGAGTAGCTCCTACAATGAGCAGTTCTTC. Amino acid sequence: CATSEPPGGSSSYNEQFF.

The gene calls are TRBV9 and TRBJ1-1, with D perhaps matching TRBD1 (5 bases). The CDR3 consists of 14 residues. Trimming pared 0 bases from V and 7 bases from J, leaving 13 bases between. CDR1 SGDLS and CDR2 YYNGEE come from the germline V gene. In DNA, the CDR3 is TGTGCCAGCAGCGTAGTAGAACCGGGACTTGAAGCTTTCTTT. Its protein is CASSVVEPGLEAFF.